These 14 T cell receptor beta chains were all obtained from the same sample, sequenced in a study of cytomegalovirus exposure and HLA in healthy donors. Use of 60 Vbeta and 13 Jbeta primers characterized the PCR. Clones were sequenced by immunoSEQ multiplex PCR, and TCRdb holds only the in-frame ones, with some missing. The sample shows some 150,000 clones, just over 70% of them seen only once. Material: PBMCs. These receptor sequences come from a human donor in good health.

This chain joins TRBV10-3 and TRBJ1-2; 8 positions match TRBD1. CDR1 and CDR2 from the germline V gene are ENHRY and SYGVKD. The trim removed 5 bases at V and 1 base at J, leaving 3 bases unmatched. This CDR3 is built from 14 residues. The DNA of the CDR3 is TGTGCCATCAGTCCAGGGGGCATTAACTATGGCTACACCTTC. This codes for CAISPGGINYGYTF.

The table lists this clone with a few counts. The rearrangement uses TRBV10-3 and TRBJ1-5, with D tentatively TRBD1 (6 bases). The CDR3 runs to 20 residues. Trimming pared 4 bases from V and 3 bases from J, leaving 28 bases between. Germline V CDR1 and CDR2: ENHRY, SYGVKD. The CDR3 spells CAISGESSGGLRGFNQPQHF. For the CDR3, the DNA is TGTGCCATCAGTGGGGAGTCATCGGGGGGCCTTAGGGGCTTCAATCAGCCCCAGCATTTT.

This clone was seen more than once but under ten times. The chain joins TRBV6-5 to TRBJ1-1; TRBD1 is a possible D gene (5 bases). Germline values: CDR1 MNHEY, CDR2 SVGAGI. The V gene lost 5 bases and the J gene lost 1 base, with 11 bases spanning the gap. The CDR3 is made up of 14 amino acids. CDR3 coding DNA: TGTGCCAGCAGTCGGAGGGGCACGAACACTGAAGCTTTCTTT. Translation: CASSRRGTNTEAFF.

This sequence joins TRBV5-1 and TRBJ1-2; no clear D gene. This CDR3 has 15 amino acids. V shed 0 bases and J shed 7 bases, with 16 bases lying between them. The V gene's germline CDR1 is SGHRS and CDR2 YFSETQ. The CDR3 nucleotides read TGCGCCAGCAGCTTGGCCCCAGGATCCTCACGTGGCTACACCTTC. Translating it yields CASSLAPGSSRGYTF.

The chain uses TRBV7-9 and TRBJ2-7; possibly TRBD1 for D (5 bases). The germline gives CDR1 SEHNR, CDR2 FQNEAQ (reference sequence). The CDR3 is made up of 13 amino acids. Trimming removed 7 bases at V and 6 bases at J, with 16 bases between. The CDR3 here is CASIYAGHPEQYF. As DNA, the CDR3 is TGTGCCAGCATCTATGCCGGACACCCCGAGCAGTACTTC.

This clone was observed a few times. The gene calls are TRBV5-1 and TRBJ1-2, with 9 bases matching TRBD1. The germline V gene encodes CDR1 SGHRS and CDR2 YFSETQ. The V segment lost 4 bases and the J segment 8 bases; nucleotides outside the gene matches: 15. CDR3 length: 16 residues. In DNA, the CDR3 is TGCGCCAGCAGCCCCCAATACGGACAGGGGAGGTACGGCTACACCTTC. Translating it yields CASSPQYGQGRYGYTF.

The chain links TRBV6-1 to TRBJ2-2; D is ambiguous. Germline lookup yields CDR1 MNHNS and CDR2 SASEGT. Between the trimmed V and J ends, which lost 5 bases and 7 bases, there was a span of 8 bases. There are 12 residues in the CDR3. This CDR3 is CASSFVIGELFF. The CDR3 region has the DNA TGTGCCAGCAGTTTCGTAATCGGGGAGCTGTTTTTT.

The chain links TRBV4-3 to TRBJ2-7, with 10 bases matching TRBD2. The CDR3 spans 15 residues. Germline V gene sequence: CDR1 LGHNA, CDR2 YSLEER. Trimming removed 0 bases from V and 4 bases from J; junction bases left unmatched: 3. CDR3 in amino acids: CASSQETSGEYEQYF. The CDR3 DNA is TGCGCCAGCAGCCAAGAAACTAGCGGGGAATACGAGCAGTACTTC.

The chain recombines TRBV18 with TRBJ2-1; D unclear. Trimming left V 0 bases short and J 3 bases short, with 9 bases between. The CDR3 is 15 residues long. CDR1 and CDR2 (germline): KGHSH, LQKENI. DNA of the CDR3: TGTGCCAGCTCACCACCGTCGCAGGACTACAATGAGCAGTTCTTC. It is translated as CASSPPSQDYNEQFF.

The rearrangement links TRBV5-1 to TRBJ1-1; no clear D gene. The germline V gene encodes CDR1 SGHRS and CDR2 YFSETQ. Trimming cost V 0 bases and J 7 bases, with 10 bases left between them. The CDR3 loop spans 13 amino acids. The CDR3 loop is CASSLEGGLEAFF. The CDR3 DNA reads TGCGCCAGCAGCTTGGAGGGAGGGCTTGAAGCTTTCTTT.

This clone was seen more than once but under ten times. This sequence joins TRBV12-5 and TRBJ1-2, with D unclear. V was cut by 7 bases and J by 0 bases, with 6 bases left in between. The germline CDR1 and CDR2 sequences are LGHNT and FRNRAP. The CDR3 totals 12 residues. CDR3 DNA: TGTGCTAGTGCCAATTCTAACTATGGCTACACCTTC. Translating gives CASANSNYGYTF.

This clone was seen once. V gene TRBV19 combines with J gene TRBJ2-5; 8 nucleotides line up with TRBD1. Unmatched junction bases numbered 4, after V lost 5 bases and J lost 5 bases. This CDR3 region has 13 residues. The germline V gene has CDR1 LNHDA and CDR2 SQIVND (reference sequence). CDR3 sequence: CASSAHRGETQYF. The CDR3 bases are TGTGCCAGTAGTGCACACAGGGGGGAGACCCAGTACTTC.

The CDR3 DNA sequence: TGCGCCAGCAGTGGCAGGGGTTCGAGCGAGCAGTACTTC. Translated, it gives CASSGRGSSEQYF. V gene TRBV5-1 combines with J gene TRBJ2-7; tentative D call: TRBD1 (6 bases). Deletions cut 5 bases from V and 6 bases from J, with 15 bases between. Germline loops: CDR1 SGHRS, CDR2 YFSETQ. The CDR3 spans 13 residues.

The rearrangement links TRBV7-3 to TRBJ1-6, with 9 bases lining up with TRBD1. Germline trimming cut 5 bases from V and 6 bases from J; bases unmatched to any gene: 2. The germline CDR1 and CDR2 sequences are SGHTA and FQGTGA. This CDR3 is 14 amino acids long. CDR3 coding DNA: TGTGCCAGCAGCCTACAGGGGGCTAATTCACCCCTCCACTTT. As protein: CASSLQGANSPLHF.